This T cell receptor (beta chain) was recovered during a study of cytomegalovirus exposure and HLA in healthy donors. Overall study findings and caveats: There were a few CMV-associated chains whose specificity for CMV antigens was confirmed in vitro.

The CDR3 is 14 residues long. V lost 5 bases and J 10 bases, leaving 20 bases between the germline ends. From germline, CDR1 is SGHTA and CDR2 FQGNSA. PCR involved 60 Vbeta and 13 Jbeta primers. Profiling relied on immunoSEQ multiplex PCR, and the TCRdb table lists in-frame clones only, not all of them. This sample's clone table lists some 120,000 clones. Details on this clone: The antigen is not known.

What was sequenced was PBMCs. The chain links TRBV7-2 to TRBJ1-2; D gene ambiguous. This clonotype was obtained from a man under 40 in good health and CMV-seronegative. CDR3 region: CASSHESSGGDYTF. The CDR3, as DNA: TGTGCCAGCAGCCACGAGAGTTCGGGAGGTGACTACACCTTC.